Below, 17 T cell receptor beta chains from the same sample are listed, as sequenced in a study of CD8 T cells in Susac syndrome. The authors reverse transcribed roughly 0.5 to 1 ug RNA with random hexamers. TCRdb re-derived calls from the immunoSEQ multiplex PCR reads in MiXCR, one entry per CDR3 protein. The sample carries about 110,000 distinct CDR3 sequences, approximately 96% recorded once. The sequenced material came from CD4+ T cells from PBMCs. These receptors were collected from a human donor in good health.

The V and J genes are TRBV3-1 and TRBJ2-7; the match to TRBD2 covers 12 bases. The V and J ends lost 8 bases and 4 bases, in that order; junction bases with no gene match: 9. Germline V gives CDR1 LGHDT, CDR2 YNNKEL (reference sequence). The CDR3 is 15 amino acids. CDR3 sequence (DNA): TGTGCCAGCTCCCCGACTAGCGGGAGTTTATACGAGCAGTACTTC. Translation gives CASSPTSGSLYEQYF.

The chain couples TRBV6-1 to TRBJ2-7; TRBD2 aligns across 13 bases. The V segment lost 6 bases and the J segment 0 bases; nucleotides outside the gene matches: 8. CDR1 MNHNS and CDR2 SASEGT come from the germline V gene. The CDR3 has 17 amino acids. The CDR3 spells CASRPGLAGPSSYEQYF. CDR3 bases: TGTGCCAGCAGACCGGGACTAGCGGGACCAAGCTCCTACGAGCAGTACTTC.

This clonotype was recorded once. V gene TRBV7-2 combines with J gene TRBJ2-1; 7 positions match TRBD1. Germline values: CDR1 SGHTA, CDR2 FQGNSA. The CDR3 contains 14 residues. Trimming cost V 6 bases and J 10 bases; bases outside gene matches: 12. The CDR3 sequence: CASSLRTGRREQFF. The CDR3 coding sequence is TGTGCCAGCAGTCTCCGGACAGGAAGGCGGGAGCAGTTCTTC.

The CDR3 bases are TGCGCCAGCAGCCCCCTGGGACGGGAAACTAACTATGGCTACACCTTC. Protein: CASSPLGRETNYGYTF. The rearrangement links TRBV4-1 to TRBJ1-2; D is possibly TRBD1 (5 bases). The V end was cut by 4 bases, the J end by 0 bases, with 15 bases between. CDR1 MGHRA and CDR2 YSYEKL come from the germline V gene. This CDR3 has 16 amino acids.

Concerning this clonotype: Relative to the germline gene, one junction end is altered; a read error may explain this. V gene TRBV27 combines with J gene TRBJ2-6, with D possibly matching TRBD1 (5 bases). CDR3 length equals 19 residues. Germline V gene data show CDR1 as MNHEY and CDR2 as SMNVEV (reference sequence). The CDR3 nucleotides are TGTGCCAGTTCCGGTCAGGCTACAGGAGCTGTACCTGGGGCCAACGTCCTGATTTTC. Translated: CASSGQATGAVPGANVLIF.

V and J are TRBV7-2 and TRBJ2-5, with TRBD1 identical over 11 bases. This CDR3 has 15 residues. V lost 1 base to trimming and J lost 5 bases; unmatched junction nucleotides: 3. Germline V gene data show CDR1 as SGHTA and CDR2 as FQGNSA. The CDR3 reads CASSLGTGGRETQYF. CDR3 nucleotide sequence: TGTGCCAGCAGCTTAGGGACAGGGGGCCGGGAGACCCAGTACTTC. The full variable domain, in which reference TRBV7-2 and TRBJ2-5 provide the parts outside the CDR3, is GAGVSQSPSNKVTEKGKDVELRCDPISGHTALYWYRQSLGQGLEFLIYFQGNSAPDKSGLPSDRFSAERTGGSVSTLTIQRTQQEDSAVYLCASSLGTGGRETQYFGPGTRLLVL.

A remark on this clonotype: An end of the junction differs from the germline gene, which may be a read error. The CDR3, as DNA: TGTGCTAGCAGCGTGGGAAGTCTCGACGAGCAGTACTTC. It yields the protein CASSVGSLDEQYF. The chain combines TRBV7-7 with TRBJ2-7; D gene uncertain. CDR1 is SSHAT, CDR2 FNYEAQ, per germline (reference sequence). The CDR3 has 13 residues. Full variable domain (rest looked up from reference TRBV7-7 and TRBJ2-7): GAGVSQSPRYKVTKRGQDVTLRCDPISSHATLYWYQQALGQGPEFLTYFNYEAQPDKSGLPSDRFSAERPEGSISTLTIQRTEQRDSAMYRCASSVGSLDEQYFGPGTRLTVT.

This rearrangement joins TRBV3-1 to TRBJ2-2; D remains unclear. In germline, CDR1 is LGHDT, CDR2 YNNKEL (reference sequence). The length of the CDR3 is 14 residues. V lost 1 base, J lost 6 bases, and 9 bases lay in between. The CDR3 DNA reads as TGTGCCAGCAGCCAAGGGGTCGGCGCCGGGGAGCTGTTTTTT. Protein product: CASSQGVGAGELFF. Supplemented by reference TRBV3-1 and TRBJ2-2, the full variable domain reads DTAVSQTPKYLVTQMGNDKSIKCEQNLGHDTMYWYKQDSKKFLKIMFSYNNKELIINETVPNRFSPKSPDKAHLNLHINSLELGDSAVYFCASSQGVGAGELFFGEGSRLTVL.

This chain links TRBV5-1 with TRBJ1-5; the D is unclear. CDR3 length: 15 amino acids. Trimming cost V 4 bases and J 7 bases, with 18 bases left between them. Germline CDR1 is SGHRS and CDR2 is YFSETQ. CDR3 DNA: TGCGCCAGCAGCACGGGCCCGGGGAAAGAACAGCCCCAGCATTTT. It is translated as CASSTGPGKEQPQHF.

The V gene is TRBV13, the J gene TRBJ2-1; 10 nucleotides agree with TRBD2. Per germline, CDR1 PRHDT and CDR2 FYEKMQ (reference sequence). The V segment lost 5 bases and the J segment 9 bases; nucleotides outside the gene matches: 13. CDR3 length equals 16 residues. CDR3 nucleotide sequence: TGTGCCAGCAGCCATGGGGGGGCTAGCGGGAGTGGTGAGCAGTTCTTC. Translation gives CASSHGGASGSGEQFF. Looking up the rest from reference TRBV13 and TRBJ2-1 gives the full variable domain: AAGVIQSPRHLIKEKRETATLKCYPIPRHDTVYWYQQGPGQDPQFLISFYEKMQSDKGSIPDRFSAQQFSDYHSELNMSSLELGDSALYFCASSHGGASGSGEQFFGPGTRLTVL.

The chain is built from TRBV19 and TRBJ1-1; 7 bases are a match to TRBD1. Per the germline V gene, CDR1 is LNHDA and CDR2 is SQIVND (reference sequence). Trimming at V came to 6 bases and at J to 1 base, leaving 11 bases not matched to a gene. The CDR3 is 16 residues long. This chain's CDR3 is CASRDRQGLKNTEAFF. Written as DNA, the CDR3 is TGTGCCAGTAGGGATAGACAGGGCCTAAAGAACACTGAAGCTTTCTTT.

The chain carries TRBV3-1 and TRBJ2-3; no clear D. V was pared by 1 base and J by 4 bases, with 6 bases between. Germline V gene lookup returns CDR1 LGHDT and CDR2 YNNKEL (reference sequence). The CDR3 consists of 13 residues. This CDR3 reads CASSQVSADTQYF. In nucleotides, the CDR3 is TGTGCCAGCAGCCAAGTTTCGGCAGATACGCAGTATTTT.

V and J are TRBV29-1 and TRBJ2-2; the match to TRBD1 covers 7 bases. Looked up from germline, CDR1 is SQVTM and CDR2 is ANQGSEA. The CDR3 covers 14 residues. This chain's CDR3 is CSATGATNTGELFF. In DNA, the CDR3 is TGCAGTGCCACAGGGGCTACGAACACCGGGGAGCTGTTTTTT.

The chain employs TRBV6-6 and TRBJ1-4; 9 bases align to TRBD1. CDR1 and CDR2 from the germline V gene are MNHNY and SVGAGI (reference sequence). V lost 5 bases and J lost 4; bases outside the gene matches: 2. This CDR3 spans 14 amino acids. CDR3 DNA: TGTGCCAGCAGTAAGGGACAGGGTAATGAAAAACTGTTTTTT. Its translation is CASSKGQGNEKLFF.

CDR3 DNA sequence: TGTGCCATCAGTGAGTCGACCGGGAGTGCCAATGAGCAGTTCTTC. It translates to CAISESTGSANEQFF. V usage is TRBV10-3 and J usage is TRBJ2-1; maybe TRBD2 (6 bases). The CDR3 runs 15 residues. Deletions cut 0 bases from V and 6 bases from J, with 12 bases between. From germline, CDR1 is ENHRY and CDR2 SYGVKD.

The chain is built from TRBV2 and TRBJ2-5; D not certain. The CDR3 contains 14 residues. Germline assignment: CDR1 SNHLY and CDR2 FYNNEI. Trimming took off 2 bases at V and 1 base at J, with 8 bases between the two ends. The CDR3, as DNA: TGTGCCAGCAGTGAATTTGTAGGCCAAGAGACCCAGTACTTC. Translated, it gives CASSEFVGQETQYF.

Only a few counts were recorded for this clonotype. The chain has TRBV12-3 or TRBV12-4 and TRBJ2-1; perhaps TRBD2 as D (5 bases). V gave up 2 bases and J gave up 7 bases, with 9 bases separating them. The CDR3 extends over 13 amino acids. The CDR3, as DNA: TGTGCCAGCAGTTTAACTAGTGTGAATGAGCAGTTCTTC. Encoded protein: CASSLTSVNEQFF.